This entry lists 24 T cell receptor beta chains sequenced from one sample in a study of cytotoxic CD8 clonotypes in ibrutinib-treated CLL. The repertoire was sequenced with immunoSEQ multiplex PCR; TCRdb's copy has only in-frame clones and lacks some. The profile shows about 330,000 clones, roughly 67% of them singletons. The sample in question was PBMCs, obtained after 36 months of ibrutinib treatment. These receptor sequences come from a human donor with chronic lymphocytic leukemia.

The V and J genes are TRBV14 and TRBJ2-1; perhaps TRBD2 as D (6 bases). Trimming removed 3 bases at V and 10 bases at J, with 22 bases between. The germline gives CDR1 SGHDN, CDR2 FVKESK. This CDR3 region has 16 residues. As DNA, the CDR3 is TGTGCCAGCAGCCATTGGATGGGTTCCGGGGGTCGCGAGCAGTTCTTC. Protein sequence: CASSHWMGSGGREQFF.

This chain connects TRBV7-6 to TRBJ2-1; no reliable D call. Trimming shortened V by 6 bases and J by 7 bases, and 22 bases separated the two germline ends. Germline V gene lookup returns CDR1 SGHVS and CDR2 FNYEAQ. CDR3 length equals 16 residues. The CDR3 sequence: CASSARSVPLPNEQFF. The DNA of the CDR3 is TGTGCCAGCAGTGCTAGGTCGGTCCCCCTACCGAATGAGCAGTTCTTC.

The chain couples TRBV29-1 to TRBJ1-2, with unresolved D. Trimming cost V 4 bases and J 4 bases, with 13 bases left between them. The CDR3 sequence is 13 residues long. Germline CDR1 reads SQVTM; CDR2 reads ANQGSEA. This CDR3 is CSVVEGKGYGYTF. As DNA, the CDR3 is TGCAGCGTTGTGGAGGGAAAGGGCTATGGCTACACCTTC.

This clone was counted a few times. The chain couples TRBV9 to TRBJ1-1; 7 bases agree with TRBD1. J was trimmed by 2 bases and V by 7 bases; bases with no gene match: 8. The CDR3 extends over 14 amino acids. Looked up from germline, CDR1 is SGDLS and CDR2 is YYNGEE. The DNA of the CDR3 is TGTGCCAGCGCCCGGACAGGAAGAAACACTGAAGCTTTCTTT. Protein product: CASARTGRNTEAFF.

V and J are TRBV29-1 and TRBJ2-7; 10 bases line up with TRBD1. Germline V lookup: CDR1 SQVTM, CDR2 ANQGSEA. CDR3 length equals 13 residues. J lost 6 bases, V lost 6 bases, and 8 bases had no gene match. For the CDR3, the DNA is TGCAGCGTAAAGACAGGGGGCGCTTCCGAGCAGTACTTC. This encodes CSVKTGGASEQYF.

This clone came up a few times. The conserved final phenylalanine or tryptophan is absent from the CDR3, which likely points to a read error. The DNA is left out, because the CDR3 cannot be placed on it with certainty; the CDR3 is given as TCRdb lists it. The chain uses TRBV4-1 and TRBJ1-2; the DNA was not used to check the table's D call, TRBD1. Termini included, the CDR3 measures 14 amino acids. Germline V gives CDR1 MGHRA, CDR2 YSYEKL. CDR3 sequence: CASSHSQGFGIYTL.

The CDR3 DNA follows: TGCAGCGGCGGGATTAACACCGGGGAGCTGTTTTTT. It translates to CSGGINTGELFF. This chain uses TRBV29-1 with TRBJ2-2, with D perhaps TRBD2 (6 bases). Germline-derived CDR1 and CDR2 are SQVTM and ANQGSEA. The length of the CDR3 is 12 residues. V shed 7 bases and J shed 2 bases, with 8 bases lying between them.

The count of this clone is one. The genes are TRBV5-1 and TRBJ1-2; D is perhaps TRBD1 (5 bases). The CDR3 loop spans 14 amino acids. The germline V gene encodes CDR1 SGHRS and CDR2 YFSETQ. V lost 6 bases to trimming and J lost 6 bases, with 18 bases between them. The CDR3 DNA reads as TGCGCCAGCACCCTGGTTGGAGGCAGGGATGGCTACACCTTC. This gives the protein CASTLVGGRDGYTF.

This chain connects TRBV27 to TRBJ2-7, with a possible D match to TRBD2 (5 bases). The CDR3 length is 12 residues. V shed 0 bases and J shed 5 bases, with 5 bases lying between them. Germline V CDR1 and CDR2: MNHEY, SMNVEV (reference sequence). CDR3 amino acids: CASSLSGNEQYF. The DNA of the CDR3 is TGTGCCAGCAGTTTATCCGGGAACGAGCAGTACTTC.

This chain joins TRBV15 and TRBJ2-3, with TRBD1 matching 8 bases. In germline, CDR1 is LNHNV, CDR2 YYDKDF (reference sequence). J lost 2 bases, V lost 4 bases, and 5 bases had no gene match. The CDR3 loop spans 15 amino acids. For the CDR3, the DNA is TGTGCCACCAGCACCCGGGACAGGCTCACAGATACGCAGTATTTT. Residues: CATSTRDRLTDTQYF.

V usage is TRBV9 and J usage is TRBJ2-2, with 12 bases aligning to TRBD2. The CDR3 is 17 residues long. Per germline, CDR1 SGDLS and CDR2 YYNGEE. Trimming cost V 4 bases and J 1 base; bases outside gene matches: 5. CDR3 in amino acids: CASSPSGRALNTGELFF. The CDR3 region has the DNA TGTGCCAGCAGCCCTAGCGGGAGGGCCTTGAACACCGGGGAGCTGTTTTTT.

Details on this clone: The sample carries other DNA sequences with the same CDR3. The rearrangement links TRBV5-1 to TRBJ2-7; maybe TRBD1 (5 bases). V lost 4 bases to trimming and J lost 1 base, with 9 bases between them. Germline CDR1 and CDR2: SGHRS and YFSETQ. The CDR3 contains 13 residues. In nucleotides, the CDR3 is TGCGCCAGCAGCCTTCAGGGATCCTACGAGCAGTACTTC. Encoded protein: CASSLQGSYEQYF. Filled out from reference TRBV5-1 and TRBJ2-7, the complete variable domain reads KAGVTQTPRYLIKTRGQQVTLSCSPISGHRSVSWYQQTPGQGLQFLFEYFSETQRNKGNFPGRFSGRQFSNSRSEMNVSTLELGDSALYLCASSLQGSYEQYFGPGTRLTVT.

The V call is TRBV5-6, the J call TRBJ2-7; 13 bases map to TRBD2. The CDR3 is 17 residues long. Trimming removed 3 bases from V and 7 bases from J; junction bases left unmatched: 13. CDR1 is SGHDT, CDR2 YYEEEE, per germline. The CDR3, as DNA: TGTGCCAGCAGCTGGGGACTAGCGGGGACTAAACTGCGGGAGCAGTACTTC. Residues: CASSWGLAGTKLREQYF.

The chain recombines TRBV4-1 with TRBJ1-1; D gene ambiguous. Germline CDR1 MGHRA, CDR2 YSYEKL. Trimming left V 9 bases short and J 2 bases short, with 16 bases between. CDR3 length: 14 amino acids. The CDR3 protein is CASQLDGGNTEAFF. For the CDR3, the DNA is TGCGCCAGTCAACTGGACGGAGGAAACACTGAAGCTTTCTTT.

The genes are TRBV29-1 and TRBJ2-3; 9 nucleotides match TRBD2. CDR3 size: 14 residues. Germline values: CDR1 SQVTM, CDR2 ANQGSEA. V lost 1 base to trimming and J lost 6 bases; unmatched junction nucleotides: 5. CDR3 nucleotides: TGCAGCGTTGAAGGGGGACTAGCAACGGATACGCAGTATTTT. Protein: CSVEGGLATDTQYF.

The chain uses TRBV4-1 and TRBJ1-6; no definite D call. CDR3 length equals 16 residues. CDR1 and CDR2 (germline): MGHRA, YSYEKL. V dropped 0 bases and J dropped 7 bases, with 13 bases sitting between them. The CDR3 sequence: CASSQDTTLRNSPLHF. The CDR3 region has the DNA TGCGCCAGCAGCCAAGATACGACCCTGCGGAATTCACCCCTCCACTTT.

This chain links TRBV5-1 with TRBJ2-7; 8 nucleotides line up with TRBD2. Per germline, CDR1 SGHRS and CDR2 YFSETQ. The CDR3 runs to 17 residues. Germline trimming cut 0 bases from V and 0 bases from J; bases unmatched to any gene: 8. The CDR3 loop reads CASSLAPLTSGSYEQYF. The CDR3 nucleotides are TGCGCCAGCAGCTTGGCTCCCCTTACTAGCGGCTCCTACGAGCAGTACTTC.

This clone appeared a few times. V usage is TRBV29-1 and J usage is TRBJ2-1; the match to TRBD2 covers 7 bases. CDR1 is SQVTM, CDR2 ANQGSEA, per germline. Trimming cost V 6 bases and J 7 bases; bases outside gene matches: 9. The CDR3 loop spans 13 amino acids. CDR3 nucleotides: TGCAGCGTAGCGGCGGGAGTCGGAAATGAGCAGTTCTTC. It specifies CSVAAGVGNEQFF.

In this sample, this clone turned up many times. The chain couples TRBV7-9 to TRBJ1-4; no definite D call. This CDR3 is 14 amino acids long. The V gene's germline CDR1 is SEHNR and CDR2 FQNEAQ (reference sequence). V was cut by 5 bases and J by 0 bases, with 7 bases left in between. CDR3 residues: CASSRKATNEKLFF. Here the CDR3 DNA reads TGTGCCAGCAGCCGCAAAGCAACTAATGAAAAACTGTTTTTT.

The chain carries TRBV5-4 and TRBJ1-2; a possible D gene is TRBD1 (5 bases). Germline V gene sequence: CDR1 SGHNT, CDR2 YYREEE (reference sequence). The ends were cut back, 5 bases at V and 3 bases at J, with 17 bases in the middle. This CDR3 has 15 amino acids. In nucleotides, the CDR3 is TGTGCCAGCAGGAAAAGGGACCGTTCGGACTATGGCTACACCTTC. The encoded protein is CASRKRDRSDYGYTF.

In this sample, this clone turned up once. The V gene is TRBV6-1, the J gene TRBJ2-3; 12 bases are a match to TRBD2. V shed 11 bases and J 5 bases; nucleotides not matched to a gene: 5. Per germline, CDR1 MNHNS and CDR2 SASEGT. The CDR3 has 13 amino acids. The CDR3 loop is CACELAGGDTQYF. In DNA, the CDR3 is TGTGCCTGTGAACTAGCGGGAGGAGATACGCAGTATTTT.

This sequence joins TRBV7-9 and TRBJ2-6; D is unclear. Trimming removed 4 bases at V and 0 bases at J, with 13 bases between. The germline gives CDR1 SEHNR, CDR2 FQNEAQ (reference sequence). The CDR3 runs to 17 residues. The CDR3 sequence is CASSSPGRPSGANVLTF. The CDR3 region has the DNA TGTGCCAGCAGCTCCCCAGGACGGCCCTCTGGGGCCAACGTCCTGACTTTC. The full variable domain, rest sourced from reference TRBV7-9 and TRBJ2-6, is DTGVSQNPRHKITKRGQNVTFRCDPISEHNRLYWYRQTLGQGPEFLTYFQNEAQLEKSRLLSDRFSAERPKGSFSTLEIQRTEQGDSAMYLCASSSPGRPSGANVLTFGAGSRLTVL.

This clone showed up just once. V and J are TRBV5-1 and TRBJ1-2; 7 bases are a match to TRBD1. Germline V lookup: CDR1 SGHRS, CDR2 YFSETQ. The CDR3 contains 14 residues. J was trimmed by 4 bases and V by 0 bases; bases with no gene match: 3. This chain's CDR3 is CASSLDTGAYGYTF. The CDR3, as DNA: TGCGCCAGCAGCTTGGATACAGGGGCCTATGGCTACACCTTC.

The rearrangement uses TRBV6-1 and TRBJ1-3; TRBD1 matches 9 bases. The CDR3 totals 15 residues. The ends lost 6 bases at V and 1 base at J; junction bases unmatched: 4. From germline, CDR1 is MNHNS and CDR2 SASEGT. The CDR3 bases are TGTGCCAGCAGGGACAGGGGACCTTCTGGAAACACCATATATTTT. This translates into CASRDRGPSGNTIYF.